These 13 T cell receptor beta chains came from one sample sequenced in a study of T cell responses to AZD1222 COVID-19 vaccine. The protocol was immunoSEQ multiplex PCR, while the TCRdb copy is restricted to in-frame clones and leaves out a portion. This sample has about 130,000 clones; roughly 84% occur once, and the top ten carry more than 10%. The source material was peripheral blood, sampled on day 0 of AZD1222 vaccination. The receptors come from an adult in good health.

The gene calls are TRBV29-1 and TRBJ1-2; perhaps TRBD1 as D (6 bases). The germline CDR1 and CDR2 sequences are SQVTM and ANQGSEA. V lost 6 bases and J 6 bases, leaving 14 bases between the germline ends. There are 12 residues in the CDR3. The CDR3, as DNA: TGCAGCGTCGAGGGGGGTGGCGATGGCTACACCTTC. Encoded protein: CSVEGGGDGYTF.

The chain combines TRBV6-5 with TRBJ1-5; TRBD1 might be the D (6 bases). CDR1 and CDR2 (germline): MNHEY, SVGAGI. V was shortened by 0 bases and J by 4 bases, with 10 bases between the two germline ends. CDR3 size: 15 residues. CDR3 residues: CASSYSRTVNQPQHF. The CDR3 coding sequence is TGTGCCAGCAGTTACTCTCGGACAGTTAATCAGCCCCAGCATTTT.

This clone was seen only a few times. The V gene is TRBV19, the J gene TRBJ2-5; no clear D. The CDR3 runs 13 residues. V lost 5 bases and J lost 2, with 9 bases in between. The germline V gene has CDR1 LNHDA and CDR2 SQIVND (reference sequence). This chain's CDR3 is CASSYGRQETQYF. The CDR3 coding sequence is TGTGCCAGTAGTTACGGACGGCAAGAGACCCAGTACTTC.

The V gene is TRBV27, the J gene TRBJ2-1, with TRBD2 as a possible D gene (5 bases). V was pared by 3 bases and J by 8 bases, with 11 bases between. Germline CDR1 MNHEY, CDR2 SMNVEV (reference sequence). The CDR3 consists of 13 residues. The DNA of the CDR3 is TGTGCCAGCAGTTTTCGGCTAGCCTATGAGCAGTTCTTC. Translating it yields CASSFRLAYEQFF.

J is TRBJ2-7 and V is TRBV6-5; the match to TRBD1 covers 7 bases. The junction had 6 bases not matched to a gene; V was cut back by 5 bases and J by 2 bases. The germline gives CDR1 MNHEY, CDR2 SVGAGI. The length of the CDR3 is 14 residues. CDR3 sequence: CASSKGQLTYEQYF. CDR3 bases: TGTGCCAGCAGTAAGGGACAGTTGACCTACGAGCAGTACTTC.

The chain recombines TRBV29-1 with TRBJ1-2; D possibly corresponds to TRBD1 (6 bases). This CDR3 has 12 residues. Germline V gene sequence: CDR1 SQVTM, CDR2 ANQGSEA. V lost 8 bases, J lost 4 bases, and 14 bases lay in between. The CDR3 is CSIKGGTYGYTF. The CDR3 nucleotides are TGCAGCATCAAAGGGGGGACCTATGGCTACACCTTC.

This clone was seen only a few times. Written as DNA, the CDR3 is TGTGCCAGTTCGGGACAGACAAGTGGCGAGCAGTACTTC. It encodes CASSGQTSGEQYF. This chain joins TRBV11-2 and TRBJ2-7; TRBD1 aligns across 7 bases. J lost 6 bases, V lost 9 bases, and 11 bases had no gene match. The length of the CDR3 is 13 residues. The germline V gene has CDR1 SGHAT and CDR2 FQNNGV.

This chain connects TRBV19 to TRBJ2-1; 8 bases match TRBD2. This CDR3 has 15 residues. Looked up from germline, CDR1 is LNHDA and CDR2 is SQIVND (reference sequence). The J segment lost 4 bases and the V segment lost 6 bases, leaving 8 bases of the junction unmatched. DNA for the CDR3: TGTGCCAGTAGCCATAGACTAGCGCCTTACAATGAGCAGTTCTTC. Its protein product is CASSHRLAPYNEQFF. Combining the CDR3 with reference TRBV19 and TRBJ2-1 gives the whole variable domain DGGITQSPKYLFRKEGQNVTLSCEQNLNHDAMYWYRQDPGQGLRLIYYSQIVNDFQKGDIAEGYSVSREKKESFPLTVTSAQKNPTAFYLCASSHRLAPYNEQFFGPGTRLTVL.

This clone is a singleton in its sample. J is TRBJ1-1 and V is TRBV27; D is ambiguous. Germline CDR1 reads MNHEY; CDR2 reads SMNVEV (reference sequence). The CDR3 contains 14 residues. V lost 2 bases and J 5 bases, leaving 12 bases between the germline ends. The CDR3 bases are TGTGCCAGCAGTTTACGGGGTTTTATAACTGAAGCTTTCTTT. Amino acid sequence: CASSLRGFITEAFF.

Here the CDR3 DNA reads TGTGCCAGCAGTGAACAGGGGGCTTTAAACTATGGCTACACCTTC. Encoded protein: CASSEQGALNYGYTF. This chain uses TRBV2 with TRBJ1-2; TRBD1 aligns across 8 bases. V was clipped by 2 bases and J by 2 bases; unmatched bases: 4. The CDR3 sequence is 15 residues long. The germline V gene has CDR1 SNHLY and CDR2 FYNNEI.

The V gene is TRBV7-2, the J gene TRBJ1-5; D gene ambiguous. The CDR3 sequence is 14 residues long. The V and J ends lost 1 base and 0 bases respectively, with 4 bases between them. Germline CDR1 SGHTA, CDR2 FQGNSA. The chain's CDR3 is CASSLDLSNQPQHF. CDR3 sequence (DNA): TGTGCCAGCAGCTTAGACCTTAGCAATCAGCCCCAGCATTTT.

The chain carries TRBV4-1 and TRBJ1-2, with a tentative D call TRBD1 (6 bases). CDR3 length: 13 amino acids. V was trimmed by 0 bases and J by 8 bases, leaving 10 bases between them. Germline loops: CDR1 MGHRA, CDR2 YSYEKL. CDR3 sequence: CASSQEEGEGYTF. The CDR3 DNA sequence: TGCGCCAGCAGCCAAGAGGAGGGGGAAGGCTACACCTTC.

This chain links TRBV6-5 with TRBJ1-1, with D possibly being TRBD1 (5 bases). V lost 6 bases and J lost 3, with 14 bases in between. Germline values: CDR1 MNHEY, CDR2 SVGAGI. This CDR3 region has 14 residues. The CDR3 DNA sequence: TGTGCCAGCAGGACATTCGGAGGGGACACTGAAGCTTTCTTT. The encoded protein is CASRTFGGDTEAFF.